One T cell receptor (beta chain) is described in this entry. The clone's antigen remains unknown. No per-base quality is available; no much larger clone lies one base away. Per the germline V gene, KGHSH is the CDR1 and LQKENI is the CDR2. The CDR3, from cysteine to phenylalanine, totals 14 residues. Kept here is only the CDR3 DNA, which spans 42 bases and is read in frame from base 1. Trimming accounts for 3 bases at V and 4 bases at J, while the number of junction bases matched to no gene is 5. The data belong to a study of blood T cell repertoires in COVID-19 (TCRdb year 2020). Turning to the overall study: Samples covering the acute and convalescent phases of COVID-19 were provided by collaborators in the United States, Italy and Spain. The material from the prospective study consisted of cDNA or gDNA derived from T cells, B-cell-depleted T cells, or PBMCs. Subjects who had been exposed to COVID-19, were actively infected with it, or had recovered from it provided the deeply sampled blood TCRbeta repertoires that made up the dataset. The repertoires were released in a freely available public database intended as a resource for research on the immune response to SARS-CoV-2. Samples came from the ongoing ImmuneRACE study (first 160 participants) plus 1,254 subjects from 6 global collaborators. A de-identified subject ID, COVID-19 status, age in years and sex were almost always included in the sample metadata. Where available, HLA class I and class II types were obtained from metadata supplied by the sample provider rather than from assay-based typing. Overall results and qualifications from the work: The amount of clinical and demographic metadata varied by source and participant and was provided uncurated.

Enrolling through a virtual design, the prospective study's participants ranged in age from about 18 to 89 years and lived across approximately 25 United States geographic areas. To assign participants to cohorts, the prospective study relied on clinical history that participants themselves reported in a screening survey and a study questionnaire. In the prospective study, whole blood, serum and a nasopharyngeal or oropharyngeal swab were collected from each participant by mobile phlebotomists. Over a roughly two-month period, participants in the prospective study had the option of providing additional blood draws and questionnaires. Before DNA extraction, prospective study blood samples were shipped either frozen or at room temperature. TCRbeta CDR3 regions were amplified from genomic DNA by means of the immunoSEQ Assay, a bias-controlled multiplex PCR. In the original analysis: Within the assay, amplification of reference gene primers was used to estimate how many nucleated cells each sample contained. Sequence reads were collapsed and filtered to measure the absolute abundance of every unique TCRbeta CDR3 rearrangement. Productive Simpson clonality was computed per sample as the square root of Simpson's diversity index over productive rearrangements. The clones in this table, taken by TCRdb from immuneACCESS, are in-frame only. Not every clone is retained; where verified, under half of the shortfall comes from an unresolved V gene, and the cause of the rest is unknown. V and J calls and clone size are copied from that table; D and trimming were computed from the DNA. In this sample the table shows some 410,000 clones, over 75% of which occur a single time. The ten top clones hold around 0.95% of the sample.

The TCR sequence derives from a woman aged 25 to 39 with acute COVID-19. The rearranged segments are TRBV18 and TRBJ2-7; TRBD1 fits 8 bases in the junction. The sequenced sample was PBMCs or T cells enriched from blood (not recorded which). The CDR3 sequence is CASSPQGAWYEQYF. The nucleotides are TGTGCCAGCTCACCCCAGGGGGCCTGGTACGAGCAGTACTTC.